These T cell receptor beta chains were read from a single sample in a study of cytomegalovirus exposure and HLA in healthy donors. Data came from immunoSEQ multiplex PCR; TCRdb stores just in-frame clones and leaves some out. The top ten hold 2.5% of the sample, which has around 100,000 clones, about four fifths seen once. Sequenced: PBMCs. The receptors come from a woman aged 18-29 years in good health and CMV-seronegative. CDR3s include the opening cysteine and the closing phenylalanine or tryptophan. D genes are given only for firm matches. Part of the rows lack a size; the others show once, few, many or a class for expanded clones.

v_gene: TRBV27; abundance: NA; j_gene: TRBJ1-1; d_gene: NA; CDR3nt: TGTGCCAGCAGTTTATTAGGGGGTGGGGAAGCTTTCTTT; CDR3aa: CASSLLGGGEAFF
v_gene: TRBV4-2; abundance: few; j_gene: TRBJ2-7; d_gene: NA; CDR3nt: TGTGCCAGCAGCCAAGATGGGCCTTCCTACGAGCAGTACTTC; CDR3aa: CASSQDGPSYEQYF
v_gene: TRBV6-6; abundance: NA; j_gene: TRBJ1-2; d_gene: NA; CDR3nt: TGTGCCAGCAGTCCAGGGGCGAACTATGGCTACACCTTC; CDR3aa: CASSPGANYGYTF
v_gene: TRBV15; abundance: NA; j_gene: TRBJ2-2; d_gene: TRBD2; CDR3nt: TGTGCCACCAGCGTGCTAGCGGGAGAGGGGGAGCTGTTTTTT; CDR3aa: CATSVLAGEGELFF
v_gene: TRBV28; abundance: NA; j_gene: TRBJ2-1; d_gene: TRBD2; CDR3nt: TGTGCCAGCAGTTTTTCGGGACTAGCGGGGGATGAGCAGTTCTTC; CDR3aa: CASSFSGLAGDEQFF
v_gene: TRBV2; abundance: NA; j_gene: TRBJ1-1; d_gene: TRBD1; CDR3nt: TGTGCCAGCTCTCAGGGGGCGAGGACTGAAGCTTTCTTT; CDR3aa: CASSQGARTEAFF
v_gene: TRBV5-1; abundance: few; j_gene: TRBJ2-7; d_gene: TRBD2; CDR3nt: TGCGCCAGCAGCTTGGGGACTAGCGGGGCCTACGAGCAGTACTTC; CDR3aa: CASSLGTSGAYEQYF
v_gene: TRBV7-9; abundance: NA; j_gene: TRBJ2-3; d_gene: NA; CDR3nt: TGTGCCAGCAGCTTAGTGTTTTCCGCAGATACGCAGTATTTT; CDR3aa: CASSLVFSADTQYF
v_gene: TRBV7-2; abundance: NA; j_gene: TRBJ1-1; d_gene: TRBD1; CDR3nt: TGTGCCAGCAGCTTAAAGACAGGGGGCGGCACTGAAGCTTTCTTT; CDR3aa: CASSLKTGGGTEAFF
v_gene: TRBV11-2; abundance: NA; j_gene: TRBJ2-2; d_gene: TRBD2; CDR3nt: TGTGCCAGCAGCTTAGTATCCGGGAGGGGAGCCGGGGAGCTGTTTTTT; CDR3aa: CASSLVSGRGAGELFF
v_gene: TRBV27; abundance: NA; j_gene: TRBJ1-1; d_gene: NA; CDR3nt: TGTGCCAGCAGTTTAGTAGGGGATACTGAAGCTTTCTTT; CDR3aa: CASSLVGDTEAFF
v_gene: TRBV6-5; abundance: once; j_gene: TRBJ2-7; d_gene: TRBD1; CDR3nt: TGTGCCAGCAGTAGACAGGGGGCGGGGGTCCACGAGCAGTACTTC; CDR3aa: CASSRQGAGVHEQYF
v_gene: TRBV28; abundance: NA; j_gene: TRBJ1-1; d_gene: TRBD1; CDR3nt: TGTGCCAGCAGTTTGCGGGACAGGGGGGACACTGAAGCTTTCTTT; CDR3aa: CASSLRDRGDTEAFF
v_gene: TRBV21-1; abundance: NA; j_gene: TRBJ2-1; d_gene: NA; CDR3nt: TGTGCCAGCAGTAGGGAGGGGACTCCAGGCGGCAATGAGCAGTTCTTC; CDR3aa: CASSREGTPGGNEQFF
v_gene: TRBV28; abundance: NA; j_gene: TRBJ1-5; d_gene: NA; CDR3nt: TGTGCCAGCACCCCCCTGACAGGACCTGATCAGCCCCAGCATTTT; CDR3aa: CASTPLTGPDQPQHF
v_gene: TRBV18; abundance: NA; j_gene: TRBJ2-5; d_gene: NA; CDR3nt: TGTGCCAGCTCACCAGCGGATGGCCCTTCCCGGACCCAGTACTTC; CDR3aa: CASSPADGPSRTQYF
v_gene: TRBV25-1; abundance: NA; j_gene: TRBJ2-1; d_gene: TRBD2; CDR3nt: TGTGCCAGCAGTCCTTTAGCGGGGGCCCTCTACAATGAGCAGTTCTTC; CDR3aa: CASSPLAGALYNEQFF
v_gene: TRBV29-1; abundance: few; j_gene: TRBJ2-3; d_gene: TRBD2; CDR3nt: TGCAGCGTTGGCCTATTCGGGGAGGGAGGGACAGATACGCAGTATTTT; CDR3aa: CSVGLFGEGGTDTQYF
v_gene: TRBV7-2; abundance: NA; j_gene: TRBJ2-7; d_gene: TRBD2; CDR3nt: TGTGCCAGCAGCTTAGGCCTAGCGGGAGGAGAGCAGTACTTC; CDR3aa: CASSLGLAGGEQYF
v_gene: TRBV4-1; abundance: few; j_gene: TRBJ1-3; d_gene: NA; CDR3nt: TGCGCCAGCAGCCAAGTTCGGCTGGTGAGGGGAAACACCATATATTTT; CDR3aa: CASSQVRLVRGNTIYF
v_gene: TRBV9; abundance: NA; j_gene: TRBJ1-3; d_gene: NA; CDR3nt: TGTGCCAGCAGCGCCCGACAGGCTATCTCTGGAAACACCATATATTTT; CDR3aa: CASSARQAISGNTIYF
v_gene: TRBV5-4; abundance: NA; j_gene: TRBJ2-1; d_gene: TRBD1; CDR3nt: TGTGCCAGCAGCAGAACAGGGGGCGGTGGGAATGAGCAGTTCTTC; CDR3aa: CASSRTGGGGNEQFF
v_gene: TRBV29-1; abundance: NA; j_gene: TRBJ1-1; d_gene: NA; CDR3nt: TGCAGCGGATGGACAGAAGGGACTGAAGCTTTCTTT; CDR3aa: CSGWTEGTEAFF
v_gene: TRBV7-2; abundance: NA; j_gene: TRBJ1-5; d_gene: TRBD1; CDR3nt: TGTGCCAGCAGCTCCAGGGGGTTGCAGCCCCAGCATTTT; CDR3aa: CASSSRGLQPQHF
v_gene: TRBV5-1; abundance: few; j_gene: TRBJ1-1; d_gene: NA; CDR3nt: TGCGCCAGCAGCTTGCTGGACAGGAACACTGAAGCTTTCTTT; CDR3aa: CASSLLDRNTEAFF
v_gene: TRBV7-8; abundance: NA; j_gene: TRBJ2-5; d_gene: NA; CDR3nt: TGTGCCAGCAGCTTACAAACCCCCGGGACAAGAAAAGAGACCCAGTACTTC; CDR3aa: CASSLQTPGTRKETQYF
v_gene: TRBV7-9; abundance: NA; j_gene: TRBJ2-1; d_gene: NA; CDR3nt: TGTGCCAGCAGCGGGGGGACCTACAATGAGCAGTTCTTC; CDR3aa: CASSGGTYNEQFF
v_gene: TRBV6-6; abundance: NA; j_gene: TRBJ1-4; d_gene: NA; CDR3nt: TGTGCCACCCAGGTTGGGGCGCCTAATGAAAAACTGTTTTTT; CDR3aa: CATQVGAPNEKLFF
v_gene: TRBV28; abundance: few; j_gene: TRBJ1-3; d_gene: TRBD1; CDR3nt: TGTGCCAGCAAACCCTGGGGCAGGGGGCAAGCTGGAAACACCATATATTTT; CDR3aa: CASKPWGRGQAGNTIYF
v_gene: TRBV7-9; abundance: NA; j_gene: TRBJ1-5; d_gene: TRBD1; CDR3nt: TGTGCCAGCAGCTTCTCGGACAGGTCTCAGCCCCAGCATTTT; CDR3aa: CASSFSDRSQPQHF